These 19 T cell receptor beta chains share one sample of origin, sequenced in a study of PD-L1 blockade in urothelial cancer (TCRdb year 2017). The time point label, read with the paper, signifies: pretreatment peripheral blood. Libraries came from the immunoSEQ multiplex PCR assay. TCRdb re-hosts the immuneACCESS table, in-frame sequences only. Its copies lack some clones; in the studies checked, an unresolved V gene accounts for under half of them, and the cause for the rest is not known. The sample contains about 50,000 clones, approximately 90% of them found a single time. The ten biggest clones cover roughly 14% of the sample. The source was PBMCs, collected around atezolizumab (anti-PD-L1) treatment. These receptor sequences come from a woman aged 55 to 70 with urothelial cancer.

The chain recombines TRBV4-3 with TRBJ2-3; D might be TRBD2 (6 bases). Germline CDR1 reads LGHNA; CDR2 reads YSLEER. The V end was cut by 2 bases, the J end by 0 bases, with 12 bases between. This CDR3 is built from 16 residues. Here the CDR3 reads CASSQTTSTSTDTQYF. The DNA of the CDR3 is TGCGCCAGCAGCCAAACGACTAGTACTAGCACAGATACGCAGTATTTT.

This chain joins TRBV19 and TRBJ2-7, with D unclear. Germline V gene lookup returns CDR1 LNHDA and CDR2 SQIVND (reference sequence). The CDR3 sequence is 11 residues long. V dropped 4 bases and J dropped 2 bases, with 3 bases sitting between them. The CDR3 here is CASSNTYEQYF. CDR3 nucleotides: TGTGCCAGTAGTAACACCTACGAGCAGTACTTC.

V and J are TRBV19 and TRBJ2-1; the D gene is possibly TRBD1 (5 bases). Germline loops: CDR1 LNHDA, CDR2 SQIVND (reference sequence). Trimming left V 5 bases short and J 4 bases short, with 15 bases between. The CDR3 length is 15 residues. The CDR3 loop is CASSPRQWGYNEQFF. CDR3 nucleotides: TGTGCCAGTAGTCCTCGACAGTGGGGATACAATGAGCAGTTCTTC. The variable domain in full, with the rest retrieved from reference TRBV19 and TRBJ2-1, is DGGITQSPKYLFRKEGQNVTLSCEQNLNHDAMYWYRQDPGQGLRLIYYSQIVNDFQKGDIAEGYSVSREKKESFPLTVTSAQKNPTAFYLCASSPRQWGYNEQFFGPGTRLTVL.

CDR3 DNA sequence: TGTGCCAGTAGTGGACAGGGGCCTGAGCAGTTCTTC. Protein: CASSGQGPEQFF. V usage is TRBV19 and J usage is TRBJ2-1, with 9 bases aligning to TRBD1. The CDR3 is made up of 12 amino acids. CDR1 is LNHDA, CDR2 SQIVND, per germline (reference sequence). V lost 5 bases to trimming and J lost 9 bases; unmatched junction nucleotides: 2.

The sample holds one count of this clone. The rearrangement uses TRBV5-1 and TRBJ2-4; a weak D match, TRBD1 (6 bases). The germline CDR1 and CDR2 sequences are SGHRS and YFSETQ. The ends were cut back, 3 bases at V and 4 bases at J, with 14 bases in the middle. CDR3 size: 15 residues. The CDR3 loop is CASSSGTRRKNIQYF. The CDR3 DNA follows: TGCGCCAGCAGCTCTGGGACACGACGAAAAAACATTCAGTACTTC.

V and J are TRBV14 and TRBJ1-2; TRBD1 matches 9 bases. The CDR3 extends over 15 amino acids. CDR1 and CDR2 (germline): SGHDN, FVKESK. Unmatched junction bases numbered 3, after V lost 1 base and J lost 3 bases. In DNA form, the CDR3 reads TGTGCCAGCAGCCAAGGCACAGGGGGCGACTATGGCTACACCTTC. Residues: CASSQGTGGDYGYTF.

The chain uses TRBV15 and TRBJ1-4; 7 bases fit TRBD1. This CDR3 comprises 16 residues. Germline CDR1 and CDR2: LNHNV and YYDKDF (reference sequence). J lost 0 bases, V lost 3 bases, and 4 bases had no gene match. CDR3 residues: CATSRGTATTNEKLFF. For the CDR3, the DNA is TGTGCCACCAGCAGGGGGACAGCCACAACTAATGAAAAACTGTTTTTT. The variable domain in full, completed from reference TRBV15 and TRBJ1-4, reads DAMVIQNPRYQVTQFGKPVTLSCSQTLNHNVMYWYQQKSSQAPKLLFHYYDKDFNNEADTPDNFQSRRPNTSFCFLDIRSPGLGDTAMYLCATSRGTATTNEKLFFGSGTQLSVL.

This rearrangement joins TRBV6-6 to TRBJ1-6; D might be TRBD1 (6 bases). V lost 4 bases and J lost 5, with 9 bases in between. The germline V gene encodes CDR1 MNHNY and CDR2 SVGAGI (reference sequence). The length of the CDR3 is 14 residues. The CDR3 DNA reads TGTGCCAGCAGTTTCAGGGGCAATAATTCACCCCTCCACTTT. This translates into CASSFRGNNSPLHF.

This clone was detected a few times. V usage is TRBV25-1 and J usage is TRBJ1-1; a possible D gene is TRBD1 (6 bases). CDR1 and CDR2 from the germline V gene are MGHDK and SYGVNS. This CDR3 has 15 amino acids. Trimming pared 1 base from V and 3 bases from J, leaving 12 bases between. The CDR3 DNA reads TGTGCCAGCAGTGAATCGGTTGCAGGGGACACTGAAGCTTTCTTT. Translated, it gives CASSESVAGDTEAFF.

This chain links TRBV25-1 with TRBJ2-4; 8 bases map to TRBD2. CDR1 and CDR2 from the germline V gene are MGHDK and SYGVNS. The CDR3 is 15 residues long. Losses at the gene ends were 1 base for V and 6 bases for J; bases not matched to a gene: 5. CDR3 DNA sequence: TGTGCCAGCAGTGAATTTCGGGGGGGGATAAACATTCAGTACTTC. Its protein is CASSEFRGGINIQYF. Using reference TRBV25-1 and TRBJ2-4 for the parts outside the CDR3, the full variable domain is EADIYQTPRYLVIGTGKKITLECSQTMGHDKMYWYQQDPGMELHLIHYSYGVNSTEKGDLSSESTVSRIRTEHFPLTLESARPSHTSQYLCASSEFRGGINIQYFGAGTRLSVL.

The gene calls are TRBV27 and TRBJ2-2, with TRBD2 as a possible D gene (6 bases). Germline loops: CDR1 MNHEY, CDR2 SMNVEV (reference sequence). Trimming left V 8 bases short and J 1 base short, with 17 bases between. The CDR3 sequence is 16 residues long. CDR3: CASFPFGGENTGELFF. CDR3 DNA: TGTGCCAGCTTTCCTTTCGGGGGAGAGAACACCGGGGAGCTGTTTTTT.

The chain links TRBV7-2 to TRBJ2-3; 12 bases line up with TRBD2. The CDR3 runs to 16 residues. Germline CDR1 SGHTA, CDR2 FQGNSA. With V trimmed by 4 bases and J by 1 base, 3 bases remained unmatched. DNA for the CDR3: TGTGCCAGCAGCTCCCGACTAGCGGGAGGCACAGATACGCAGTATTTT. This codes for CASSSRLAGGTDTQYF.

The chain links TRBV29-1 to TRBJ2-2; D not certain. Germline CDR1 SQVTM, CDR2 ANQGSEA. The ends were cut back, 3 bases at V and 3 bases at J, with 8 bases in the middle. The length of the CDR3 is 13 residues. The CDR3 sequence is CSVEAKYTGELFF. CDR3 nucleotide sequence: TGCAGCGTTGAGGCCAAATACACCGGGGAGCTGTTTTTT.

The gene calls are TRBV4-1 and TRBJ2-3; perhaps TRBD2 as D (7 bases). The CDR3 runs to 13 residues. In germline, CDR1 is MGHRA, CDR2 YSYEKL. Deletions cut 1 base from V and 7 bases from J, with 9 bases between. The CDR3 loop reads CASSQGGGHTQYF. The CDR3 region has the DNA TGCGCCAGCAGCCAAGGGGGGGGGCATACGCAGTATTTT.

This clone was detected once. The chain uses TRBV18 and TRBJ2-5; 8 nucleotides align to TRBD1. This CDR3 spans 17 amino acids. After removal of 1 base from V and 1 base from J, the junction contained 8 bases not matched to a gene. CDR1 and CDR2 from the germline V gene are KGHSH and LQKENI. DNA of the CDR3: TGTGCCAGCTCACCACTCGGACAGGGTGGGGTCCAAGAGACCCAGTACTTC. It codes for CASSPLGQGGVQETQYF.

This chain joins TRBV9 and TRBJ2-3; 10 bases are shared with TRBD2. The CDR3 has 18 residues. V lost 2 bases, J lost 1 base, and 10 bases stayed unmatched. Germline CDR1 is SGDLS and CDR2 is YYNGEE. In nucleotides, the CDR3 is TGTGCCAGCAGCGTGTATACTAGCGGGACGGGGGGCACAGATACGCAGTATTTT. Protein sequence: CASSVYTSGTGGTDTQYF.

This chain joins TRBV4-1 and TRBJ2-7; 9 bases are a match to TRBD1. Trimming removed 4 bases from V and 6 bases from J; junction bases left unmatched: 10. The CDR3 has 15 residues. The germline CDR1 and CDR2 sequences are MGHRA and YSYEKL. For the CDR3, the DNA is TGCGCCAGCAGCCCAGAAGGGACAGGGAGCGTCGAGCAGTACTTC. Translation: CASSPEGTGSVEQYF.

The rearrangement uses TRBV6-5 and TRBJ2-3; 9 nucleotides match TRBD1. After removal of 6 bases from V and 10 bases from J, the junction contained 11 bases not matched to a gene. The CDR3 has 14 residues. CDR1 and CDR2 (germline): MNHEY, SVGAGI. CDR3 residues: CASRAGTGPPPQYF. The CDR3 DNA reads as TGTGCCAGCAGAGCCGGGACAGGGCCCCCACCGCAGTATTTT.

This clone was seen a handful of times. This sequence joins TRBV19 and TRBJ1-1, with a possible D match to TRBD1 (6 bases). V was trimmed by 6 bases and J by 4 bases, leaving 12 bases between them. Germline CDR1 is LNHDA and CDR2 is SQIVND (reference sequence). The CDR3 spans 13 residues. CDR3 region: CASRLQGGTEAFF. CDR3 nucleotides: TGTGCCAGTAGACTACAGGGCGGCACTGAAGCTTTCTTT.